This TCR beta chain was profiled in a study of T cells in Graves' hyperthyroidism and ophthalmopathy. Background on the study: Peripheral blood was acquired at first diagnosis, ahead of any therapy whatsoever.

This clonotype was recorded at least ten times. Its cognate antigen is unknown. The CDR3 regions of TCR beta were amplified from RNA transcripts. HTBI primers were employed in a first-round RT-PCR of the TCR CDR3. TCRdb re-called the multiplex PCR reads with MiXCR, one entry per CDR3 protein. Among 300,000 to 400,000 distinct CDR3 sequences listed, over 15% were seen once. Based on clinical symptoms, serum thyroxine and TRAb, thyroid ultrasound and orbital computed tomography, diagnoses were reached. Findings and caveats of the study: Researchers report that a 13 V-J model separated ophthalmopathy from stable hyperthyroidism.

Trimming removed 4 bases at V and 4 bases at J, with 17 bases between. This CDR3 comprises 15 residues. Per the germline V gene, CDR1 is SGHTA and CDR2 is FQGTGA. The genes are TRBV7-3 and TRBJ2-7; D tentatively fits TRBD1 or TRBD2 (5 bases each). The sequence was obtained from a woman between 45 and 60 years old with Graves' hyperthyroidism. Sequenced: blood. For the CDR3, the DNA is TGTGCCAGCAGCTCCCCCTGGGGGAGCGATTACGAGCAGTACTTC. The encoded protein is CASSSPWGSDYEQYF.